This TCR beta chain was retrieved from a study of shared clonotypes between healthy human individuals. This clone appeared once. CDR1 and CDR2 from the germline V gene are SGHRS and YFSETQ. The CDR3 loop spans 14 amino acids. Trimming removed 0 bases from V and 6 bases from J; junction bases left unmatched: 3. The investigators split CD4+ cells into a CD45RA+ naive subset and a CD45RA-negative memory subset. The data were produced by immunoSEQ multiplex PCR, yet TCRdb's version contains in-frame clones alone and is incomplete. The profile shows under 1,900,000 clones, just under 99% of them singletons.

The sequenced material came from naive CD4+ T cells sorted from blood. Subset described: CD45RA+ positively selected. The chain uses TRBV5-1 and TRBJ1-2; 9 bases line up with TRBD1. The receptor was derived from a man aged 25-40 years in good health. This CDR3 is CASSLGDRVHGYTF. CDR3 nucleotides: TGCGCCAGCAGCTTGGGGGACAGGGTCCATGGCTACACCTTC.